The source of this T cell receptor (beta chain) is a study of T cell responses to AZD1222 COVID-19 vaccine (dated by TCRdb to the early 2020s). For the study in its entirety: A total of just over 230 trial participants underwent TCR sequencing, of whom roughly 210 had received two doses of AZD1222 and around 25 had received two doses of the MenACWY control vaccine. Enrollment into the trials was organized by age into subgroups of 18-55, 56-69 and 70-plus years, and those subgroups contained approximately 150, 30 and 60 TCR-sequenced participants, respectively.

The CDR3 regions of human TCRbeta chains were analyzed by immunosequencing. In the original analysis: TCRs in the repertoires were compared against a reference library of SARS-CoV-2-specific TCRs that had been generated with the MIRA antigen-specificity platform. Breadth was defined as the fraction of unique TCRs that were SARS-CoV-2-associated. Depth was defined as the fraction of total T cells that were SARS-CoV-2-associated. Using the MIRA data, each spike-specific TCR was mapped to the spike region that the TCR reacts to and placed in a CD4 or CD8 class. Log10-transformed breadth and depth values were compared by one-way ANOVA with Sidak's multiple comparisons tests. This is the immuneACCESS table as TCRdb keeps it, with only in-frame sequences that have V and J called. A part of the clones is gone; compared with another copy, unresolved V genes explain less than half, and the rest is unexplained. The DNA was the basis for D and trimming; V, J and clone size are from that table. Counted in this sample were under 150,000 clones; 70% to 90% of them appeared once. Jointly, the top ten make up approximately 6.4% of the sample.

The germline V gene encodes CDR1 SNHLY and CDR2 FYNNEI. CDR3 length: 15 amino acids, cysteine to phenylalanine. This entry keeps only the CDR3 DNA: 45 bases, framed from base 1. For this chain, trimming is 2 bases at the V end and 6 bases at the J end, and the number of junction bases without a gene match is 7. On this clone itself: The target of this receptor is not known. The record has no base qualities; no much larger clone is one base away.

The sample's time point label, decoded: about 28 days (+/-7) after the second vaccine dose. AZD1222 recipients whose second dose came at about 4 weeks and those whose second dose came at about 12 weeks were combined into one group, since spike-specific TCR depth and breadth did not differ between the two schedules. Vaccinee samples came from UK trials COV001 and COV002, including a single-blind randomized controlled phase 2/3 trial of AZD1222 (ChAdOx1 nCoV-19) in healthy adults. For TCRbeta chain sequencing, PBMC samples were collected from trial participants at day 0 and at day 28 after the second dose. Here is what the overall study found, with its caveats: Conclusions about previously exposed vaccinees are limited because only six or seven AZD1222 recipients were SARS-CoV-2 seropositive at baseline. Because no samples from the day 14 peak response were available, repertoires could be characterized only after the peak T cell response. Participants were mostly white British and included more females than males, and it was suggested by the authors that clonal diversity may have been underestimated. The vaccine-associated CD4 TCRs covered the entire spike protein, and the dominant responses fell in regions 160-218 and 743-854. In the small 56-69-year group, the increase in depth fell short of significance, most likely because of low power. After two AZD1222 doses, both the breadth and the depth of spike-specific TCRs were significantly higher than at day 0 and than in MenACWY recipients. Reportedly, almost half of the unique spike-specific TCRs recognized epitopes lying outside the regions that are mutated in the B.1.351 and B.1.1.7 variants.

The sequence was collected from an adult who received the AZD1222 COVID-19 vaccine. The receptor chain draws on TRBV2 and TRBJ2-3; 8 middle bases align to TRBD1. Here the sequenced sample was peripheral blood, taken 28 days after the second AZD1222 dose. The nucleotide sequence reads TGTGCCAGCAGTGAATCCCGGACAGGGTTGGATACGCAGTATTTT. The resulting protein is CASSESRTGLDTQYF.